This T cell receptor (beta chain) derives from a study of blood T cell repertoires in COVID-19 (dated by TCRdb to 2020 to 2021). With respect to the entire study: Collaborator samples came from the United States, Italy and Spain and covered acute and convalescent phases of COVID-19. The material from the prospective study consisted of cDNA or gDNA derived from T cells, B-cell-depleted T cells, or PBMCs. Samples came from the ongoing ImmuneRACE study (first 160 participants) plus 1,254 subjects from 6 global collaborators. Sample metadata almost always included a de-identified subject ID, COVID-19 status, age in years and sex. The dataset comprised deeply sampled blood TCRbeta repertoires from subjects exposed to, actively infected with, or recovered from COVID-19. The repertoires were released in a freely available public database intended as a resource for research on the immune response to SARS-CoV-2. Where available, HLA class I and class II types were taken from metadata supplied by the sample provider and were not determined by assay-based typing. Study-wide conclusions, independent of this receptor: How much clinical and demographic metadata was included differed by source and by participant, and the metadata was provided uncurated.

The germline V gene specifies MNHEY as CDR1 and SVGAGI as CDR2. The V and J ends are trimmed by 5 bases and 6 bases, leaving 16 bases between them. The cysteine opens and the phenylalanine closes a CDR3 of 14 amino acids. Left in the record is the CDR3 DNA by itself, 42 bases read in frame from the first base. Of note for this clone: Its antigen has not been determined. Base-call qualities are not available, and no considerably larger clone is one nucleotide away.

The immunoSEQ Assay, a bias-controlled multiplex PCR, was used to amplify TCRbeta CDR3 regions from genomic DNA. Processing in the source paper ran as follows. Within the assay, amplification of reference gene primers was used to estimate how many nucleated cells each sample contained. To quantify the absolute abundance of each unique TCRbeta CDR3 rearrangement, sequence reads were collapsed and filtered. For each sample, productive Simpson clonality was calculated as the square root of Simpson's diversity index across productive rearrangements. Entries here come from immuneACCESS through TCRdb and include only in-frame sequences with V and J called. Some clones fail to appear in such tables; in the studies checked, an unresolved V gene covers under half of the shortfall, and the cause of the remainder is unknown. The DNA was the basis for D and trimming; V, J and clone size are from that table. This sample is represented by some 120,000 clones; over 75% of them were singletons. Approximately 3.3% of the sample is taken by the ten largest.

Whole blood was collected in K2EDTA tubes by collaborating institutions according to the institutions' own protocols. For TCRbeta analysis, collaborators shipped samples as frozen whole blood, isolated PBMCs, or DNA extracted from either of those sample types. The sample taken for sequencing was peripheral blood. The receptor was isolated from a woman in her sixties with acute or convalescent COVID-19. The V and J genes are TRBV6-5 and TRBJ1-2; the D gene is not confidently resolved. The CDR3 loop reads CASSLKNGGHGYTF. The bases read TGTGCCAGCAGTCTCAAAAACGGAGGGCATGGCTACACCTTC.